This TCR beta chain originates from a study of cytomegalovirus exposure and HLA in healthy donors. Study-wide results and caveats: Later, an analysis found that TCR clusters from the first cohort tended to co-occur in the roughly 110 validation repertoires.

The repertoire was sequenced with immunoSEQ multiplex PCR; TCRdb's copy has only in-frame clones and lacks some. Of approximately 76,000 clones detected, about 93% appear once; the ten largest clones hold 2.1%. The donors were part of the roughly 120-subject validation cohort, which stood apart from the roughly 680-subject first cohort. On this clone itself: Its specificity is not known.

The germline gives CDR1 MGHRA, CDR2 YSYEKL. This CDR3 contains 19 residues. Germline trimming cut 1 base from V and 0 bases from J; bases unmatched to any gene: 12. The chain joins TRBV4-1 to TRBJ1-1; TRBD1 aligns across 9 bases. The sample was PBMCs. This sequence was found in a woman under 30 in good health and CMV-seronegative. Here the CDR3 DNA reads TGCGCCAGCAGCCAAGTCGAGCCCGGACAGGGGTTTATGAACACTGAAGCTTTCTTT. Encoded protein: CASSQVEPGQGFMNTEAFF.